This TCR beta chain was identified during a study of response to subunit inactivated influenza vaccine. This clonotype was seen a few times. MiXCR, applied by TCRdb to the RT-PCR reads, yields one record per CDR3 protein. Of hundreds of thousands of distinct CDR3 sequences listed, over 9% are singletons. The germline V gene encodes CDR1 SNHLY and CDR2 FYNNEI. This CDR3 spans 15 amino acids. With 0 bases removed from V and 10 bases from J, the gap between germline ends came to 16 bases. These data were likewise used in another study, on T cells expressing NK-cell markers. That source reports: Synthesis of TCR beta cDNA relied on 5'RACE template switching carrying UMIs. With respect to HCMV, most of the eight sequenced donors were seropositive, and one was seronegative. Restriction of the sorted population to alpha-beta TCR T cells was achieved in several experiments with an anti-gamma-delta TCR antibody. Clones of NKG2C+ T cells that had expanded were of unclear HCMV specificity.

The origin of this receptor is a man aged 50-59 years who received an inactivated influenza vaccine. The gene calls are TRBV2 and TRBJ2-1; D call uncertain. The sequencing used PBMCs from blood, collected on the day of vaccination. The CDR3 is CASSEAPIPKREQFF. In nucleotides, the CDR3 is TGTGCCAGCAGTGAAGCGCCCATTCCGAAGCGAGAGCAGTTCTTC.